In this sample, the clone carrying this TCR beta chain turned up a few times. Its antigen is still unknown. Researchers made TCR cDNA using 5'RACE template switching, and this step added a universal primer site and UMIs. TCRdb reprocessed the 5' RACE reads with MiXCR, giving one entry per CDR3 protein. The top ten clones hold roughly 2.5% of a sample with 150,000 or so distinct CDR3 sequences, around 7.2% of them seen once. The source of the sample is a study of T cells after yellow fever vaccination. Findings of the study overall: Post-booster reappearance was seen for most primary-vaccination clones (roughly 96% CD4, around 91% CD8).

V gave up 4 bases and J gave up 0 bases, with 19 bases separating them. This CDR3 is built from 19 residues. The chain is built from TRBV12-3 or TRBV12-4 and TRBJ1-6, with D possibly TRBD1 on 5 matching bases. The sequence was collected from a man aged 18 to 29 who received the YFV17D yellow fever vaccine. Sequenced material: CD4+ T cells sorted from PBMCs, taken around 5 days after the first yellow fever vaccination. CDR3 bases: TGTGCCAGCAGTTACACGGTTGTGATCGGGGGCTCCTATAATTCACCCCTCCACTTT. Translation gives CASSYTVVIGGSYNSPLHF.